The 3 T cell receptor beta chains presented below share a single source sample, sequenced in a study of shared clonotypes between healthy human individuals. Profiled with immunoSEQ multiplex PCR; TCRdb holds only in-frame clones, not every one. The table has about 960,000 clones, 60% to 85% seen once. Sequenced input: memory CD4+ T cells sorted from blood. Subset reported: CD45RA-negative fraction. The receptors were sampled from a man between 18 and 29 years old in good health.

The V and J genes are TRBV9 and TRBJ2-6; 9 bases map to TRBD1. The CDR3 runs 18 residues. The V gene end was trimmed by 4 bases and the J gene end by 3 bases; junction bases not matched to a gene: 11. Per the germline V gene, CDR1 is SGDLS and CDR2 is YYNGEE. The CDR3 nucleotides are TGTGCCAGCAGCCCCCGGGACAGGGAGGGCTTTGGGGCCAACGTCCTGACTTTC. Translation gives CASSPRDREGFGANVLTF. Drawing the rest from reference TRBV9 and TRBJ2-6, the complete variable domain is DSGVTQTPKHLITATGQRVTLRCSPRSGDLSVYWYQQSLDQGLQFLIQYYNGEERAKGNILERFSAQQFPDLHSELNLSSLELGDSALYFCASSPRDREGFGANVLTFGAGSRLTVL.

This chain uses TRBV7-2 with TRBJ2-1; perhaps TRBD1 as D (5 bases). The germline V gene has CDR1 SGHTA and CDR2 FQGNSA. The CDR3 consists of 12 residues. Deletions cut 4 bases from V and 9 bases from J, with 10 bases between. The CDR3 DNA reads as TGTGCCAGCAGCTCCAGGGTAGGTGAGCAGTTCTTC. Translation: CASSSRVGEQFF.

The chain employs TRBV5-1 and TRBJ1-2; a weak D match, TRBD1 (6 bases). The CDR3 runs 13 residues. V shed 4 bases and J shed 5 bases, with 12 bases lying between them. Germline V gene lookup returns CDR1 SGHRS and CDR2 YFSETQ. The CDR3 DNA follows: TGCGCCAGCAGCCCCGGACAGCCTTATGGCTACACCTTC. Encoded protein: CASSPGQPYGYTF.